This T cell receptor (beta chain) was documented in a study of blood T cell repertoires in COVID-19. Study background: Researchers got acute and convalescent COVID-19 samples from the United States, Italy and Spain. The analysed material was cDNA or gDNA that came from T cells, B-cell-depleted T cells, or PBMCs.

Resolution of symptoms, clearance, or two negative PCRs was present in recovered Cohort 3 donors. Authors' methods: For nucleated cells, counts were estimated from reference gene primer amplification. Clones were read by immunoSEQ multiplex PCR, and TCRdb kept only the in-frame ones, dropping some. V and J calls and clone size follow that table, whereas D and trimming were derived from the DNA. This repertoire shows 270,000 or so clones, roughly four fifths found once; its top ten account for around 3.5%. The sequenced sample consisted of PBMCs or T cells enriched from blood (not recorded which). The TCR was taken from a man aged 45 to 65 who had recovered from COVID-19.

The CDR3 DNA reads as TGTGCCAGCAGCGGCAGTGGCAATCAGCCCCAGCATTTT. It yields the protein CASSGSGNQPQHF. The chain links TRBV3-1 (or the pseudogene TRBV3-2) to TRBJ1-5; D gene ambiguous. V shed 5 bases and J shed 2 bases, with 7 bases lying between them. In germline, CDR1 is LGHDT, CDR2 YNNKEL (reference sequence). The CDR3 is 13 residues long.